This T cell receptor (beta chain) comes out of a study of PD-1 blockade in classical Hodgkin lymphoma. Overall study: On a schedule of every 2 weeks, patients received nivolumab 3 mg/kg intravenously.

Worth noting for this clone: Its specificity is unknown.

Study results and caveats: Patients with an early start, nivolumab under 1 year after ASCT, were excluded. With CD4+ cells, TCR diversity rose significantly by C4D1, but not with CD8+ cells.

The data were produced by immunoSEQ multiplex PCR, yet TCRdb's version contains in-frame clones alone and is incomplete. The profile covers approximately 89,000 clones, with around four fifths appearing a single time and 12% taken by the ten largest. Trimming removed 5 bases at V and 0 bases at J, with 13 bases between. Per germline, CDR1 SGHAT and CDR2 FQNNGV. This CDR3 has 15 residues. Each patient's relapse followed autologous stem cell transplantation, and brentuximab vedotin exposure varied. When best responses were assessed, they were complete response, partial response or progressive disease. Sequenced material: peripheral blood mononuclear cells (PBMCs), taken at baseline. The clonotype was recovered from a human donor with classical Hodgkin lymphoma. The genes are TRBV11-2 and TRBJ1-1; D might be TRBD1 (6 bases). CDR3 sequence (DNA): TGTGCCAGCAGCCGGGGGCGGATCATGAACACTGAAGCTTTCTTT. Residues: CASSRGRIMNTEAFF.